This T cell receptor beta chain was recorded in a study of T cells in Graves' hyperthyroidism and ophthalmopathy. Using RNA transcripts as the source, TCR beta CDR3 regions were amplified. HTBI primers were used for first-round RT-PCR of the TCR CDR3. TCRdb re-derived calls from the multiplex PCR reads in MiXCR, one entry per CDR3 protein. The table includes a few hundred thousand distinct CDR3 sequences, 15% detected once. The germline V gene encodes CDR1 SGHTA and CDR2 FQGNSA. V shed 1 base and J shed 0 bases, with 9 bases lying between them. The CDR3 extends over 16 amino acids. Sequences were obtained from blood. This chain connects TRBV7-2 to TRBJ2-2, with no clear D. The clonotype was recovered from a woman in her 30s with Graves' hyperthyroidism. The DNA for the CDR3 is TGTGCCAGCAGCTTAGTTATGCCGACGAACACCGGGGAGCTGTTTTTT. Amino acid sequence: CASSLVMPTNTGELFF.